This entry is about one T cell receptor (beta chain). Its antigen is unknown. This record comes from a study of OX40 agonist ivuxolimab in advanced cancers. Study results and limitations: Relatively little clonal expansion, among the lowest observed, appeared in partial responders at 0.1-3.0 mg/kg. The study found that CD8+ T cells averaged more expanded clones than CD4+.

TCRdb's table, derived via immunoSEQ multiplex PCR, lists solely in-frame clones and lacks some. Among around 84,000 clones, approximately 84% were seen once, and the ten largest hold about 7%. Trimming stripped 2 bases from V and 0 bases from J, with 10 bases between. Germline loops: CDR1 SGHRS, CDR2 YFSETQ. The CDR3 is 15 amino acids. The sample here was CD4+ or CD8+ T cells sorted from blood, taken in a trial of the OX40 agonist ivuxolimab. This clonotype was obtained from an adult with an advanced solid tumor such as melanoma, head and neck, liver or kidney cancer. The chain carries TRBV5-1 and TRBJ2-3; D ambiguous. The CDR3 coding sequence is TGCGCCAGCAGCTTACCGGGCGGAAGCACAGATACGCAGTATTTT. This translates into CASSLPGGSTDTQYF.